The next 9 T cell receptor beta chains were all read from a single sample in a study of ipilimumab plus nivolumab after autologous stem cell transplantation (dated by TCRdb to the early 2020s). The library was generated by the immunoSEQ multiplex PCR assay. TCRdb mirrors the immuneACCESS table, restricted to in-frame sequences. Some clones are absent from its copies; in checked studies, under half trace to an unresolved V gene, and the reason for the others is unknown. Within this sample are about 20,000 clones, with under 75% of them counted one time only. Of the sample, 20% to 25% falls within the top ten clones. The sample in question was PBMCs, obtained in a trial of ipilimumab plus nivolumab as post-transplant consolidation. The receptor source for this set is a male donor with diffuse large B-cell lymphoma.

The genes are TRBV5-8 and TRBJ2-1, with 10 positions matching TRBD2. Germline CDR1 SGHTS, CDR2 YDEGEE. CDR3 length: 15 amino acids. V trimming: 5 bases; J trimming: 3 bases; junction bases outside the gene matches: 5. The DNA for the CDR3 is TGTGCCAGCAGAAGCAGCGGGAGGGGCTACAATGAGCAGTTCTTC. This gives the protein CASRSSGRGYNEQFF.

The chain is built from TRBV9 and TRBJ2-3; possibly TRBD1 for D (5 bases). Germline V CDR1 and CDR2: SGDLS, YYNGEE. CDR3 length equals 18 residues. The V and J ends lost 0 bases and 3 bases respectively, with 20 bases between them. CDR3 DNA: TGTGCCAGCAGCGTAGATTGGATGGAAACAGGACGAACAGATACGCAGTATTTT. Its translation: CASSVDWMETGRTDTQYF.

The chain joins TRBV5-1 to TRBJ2-3, with 7 nucleotides matching TRBD2. Germline loops: CDR1 SGHRS, CDR2 YFSETQ. CDR3 length equals 15 residues. The V and J ends lost 7 bases and 2 bases, in that order; junction bases with no gene match: 10. CDR3 region: CASCRSGLVTDTQYF. For the CDR3, the DNA is TGCGCCAGCTGTCGCAGCGGACTAGTCACAGATACGCAGTATTTT.

The gene calls are TRBV9 and TRBJ1-1, with D perhaps TRBD1 (6 bases). The CDR3 totals 15 residues. Between the trimmed V and J ends, which lost 1 base and 4 bases, there was a span of 14 bases. CDR1 SGDLS and CDR2 YYNGEE come from the germline V gene. Here the CDR3 DNA reads TGTGCCAGCAGCGTACGGGACACCCGGGGCACTGAAGCTTTCTTT. This encodes CASSVRDTRGTEAFF.

The genes are TRBV29-1 and TRBJ2-5, with a weak D call TRBD2 (6 bases). This CDR3 is built from 14 residues. Trimming removed 6 bases from V and 2 bases from J, with 16 bases in between. From germline, CDR1 is SQVTM and CDR2 ANQGSEA. Here the CDR3 reads CSVLRDSRQETQYF. CDR3 bases: TGCAGCGTCCTCCGGGACTCGCGTCAAGAGACCCAGTACTTC. Full variable domain (outside the CDR3, taken from reference TRBV29-1 and TRBJ2-5): SAVISQKPSRDICQRGTSLTIQCQVDSQVTMMFWYRQQPGQSLTLIATANQGSEATYESGFVIDKFPISRPNLTFSTLTVSNMSPEDSSIYLCSVLRDSRQETQYFGPGTRLLVL.

This clone was counted between two and nine times. The CDR3 sequence is CAWSGRTLFF. CDR3 in DNA: TGTGCCTGGAGCGGTCGTACGCTGTTTTTT. The rearrangement uses TRBV30 and TRBJ2-2; D unclear. The CDR3 runs 10 residues. The germline CDR1 and CDR2 sequences are GTSNPN and SVGIG (reference sequence). Trimming removed 3 bases from V and 13 bases from J, with 9 bases in between. Full variable domain (outside the CDR3, taken from reference TRBV30 and TRBJ2-2): SQTIHQWPATLVQPVGSPLSLECTVEGTSNPNLYWYRQAAGRGLQLLFYSVGIGQISSEVPQNLSASRPQDRQFILSSKKLLLSDSGFYLCAWSGRTLFFGEGSRLTVL.

In this sample, this clone turned up a few times. V is TRBV2 and J is TRBJ2-1; the match to TRBD1 covers 12 bases. The CDR3 loop spans 16 amino acids. The trim removed 7 bases at V and 8 bases at J, leaving 12 bases unmatched. CDR1 SNHLY and CDR2 FYNNEI come from the germline V gene. CDR3 amino acids: CASTSSPGTGGDEQFF. CDR3 bases: TGTGCCAGCACCTCTTCACCGGGGACAGGGGGCGATGAGCAGTTCTTC.

For the CDR3, the DNA is TGTGCCATCAGGCAAACTAGCGGGAACCCCTACAATGAGCAGTTCTTC. Translating it yields CAIRQTSGNPYNEQFF. The rearrangement links TRBV10-3 to TRBJ2-1, with 10 bases aligning to TRBD2. Germline loops: CDR1 ENHRY, CDR2 SYGVKD. The CDR3 is 16 residues long. V gave up 6 bases and J gave up 2 bases; unmatched junction bases: 7.

This clone was seen a single time. The V and J genes are TRBV6-5 and TRBJ2-1; D perhaps matches TRBD2 (6 bases). The CDR3 consists of 14 residues. Germline loops: CDR1 MNHEY, CDR2 SVGAGI. V lost 2 bases and J lost 5, with 10 bases in between. As DNA, the CDR3 is TGTGCCAGCAGTTACCTTAGCGGTAACAATGAGCAGTTCTTC. Encoded protein: CASSYLSGNNEQFF.